What follows are 32 T cell receptor beta chains derived from one specimen sequenced in a study of blood T cell repertoires in COVID-19. Libraries were prepared by immunoSEQ multiplex PCR; TCRdb keeps only in-frame clonotypes and omits some of them. The sample includes 15,000 to 20,000 clones, around 87% of them seen just once. The sample consisted of peripheral blood. The source of these receptors is a man aged 50-59 years with active COVID-19.

This clone was seen a single time. The rearrangement uses TRBV19 and TRBJ2-1; possibly TRBD1 for D (5 bases). The CDR3 covers 15 residues. Germline V gene lookup returns CDR1 LNHDA and CDR2 SQIVND (reference sequence). Deletions cut 3 bases from V and 7 bases from J, with 16 bases between. The CDR3 nucleotides are TGTGCCAGTAGTATGCTGCAGGGCGGTCAGAATGAGCAGTTCTTC. Translation gives CASSMLQGGQNEQFF.

The chain carries TRBV7-2 and TRBJ2-4; 15 bases are a match to TRBD2. The CDR3 covers 17 residues. V was clipped by 1 base and J by 6 bases; unmatched bases: 4. Germline CDR1 reads SGHTA; CDR2 reads FQGNSA. In DNA form, the CDR3 reads TGTGCCAGCAGCTTAGGGACTAGCGGGAGGGCGGCAAACATTCAGTACTTC. It specifies CASSLGTSGRAANIQYF.

The rearrangement uses TRBV25-1 and TRBJ2-7, with 8 bases aligning to TRBD2. V shed 2 bases and J 5 bases; nucleotides not matched to a gene: 8. CDR3 length: 15 residues. Looked up from germline, CDR1 is MGHDK and CDR2 is SYGVNS. CDR3 protein: CASSEPGTRSDEQYF. The CDR3 DNA sequence: TGTGCCAGCAGTGAACCCGGGACTAGGTCTGACGAGCAGTACTTC.

The chain combines TRBV15 with TRBJ2-6, with a possible D match to TRBD2 (6 bases). The germline V gene encodes CDR1 LNHNV and CDR2 YYDKDF (reference sequence). This CDR3 has 16 residues. Trimming took off 3 bases at V and 4 bases at J, with 13 bases between the two ends. The chain's CDR3 is CATSRGLGEGANVLTF. CDR3 nucleotide sequence: TGTGCCACCAGCAGGGGACTTGGGGAAGGGGCCAACGTCCTGACTTTC.

The table lists this clone with a few counts. V gene TRBV19 combines with J gene TRBJ1-5; TRBD1 is a possible D gene (5 bases). Between the trimmed V and J ends, which lost 2 bases and 5 bases, there was a span of 10 bases. In germline, CDR1 is LNHDA, CDR2 SQIVND (reference sequence). The CDR3 sequence is 14 residues long. Written as DNA, the CDR3 is TGTGCCAGTAGTATATGGGGCGGAGATCAGCCCCAGCATTTT. This encodes CASSIWGGDQPQHF.

The V and J genes are TRBV10-2 and TRBJ2-5; 8 bases are a match to TRBD1. V lost 7 bases to trimming and J lost 5 bases; unmatched junction nucleotides: 9. Looked up from germline, CDR1 is WSHSY and CDR2 is SAAADI. The CDR3 runs to 14 residues. The CDR3 sequence: CASNSGGQRETQYF. In DNA form, the CDR3 reads TGCGCCAGCAATTCAGGGGGCCAGAGGGAGACCCAGTACTTC.

The chain carries TRBV7-9 and TRBJ1-1; the D is unclear. Germline V gene sequence: CDR1 SEHNR, CDR2 FQNEAQ (reference sequence). The length of the CDR3 is 12 residues. Trimming shortened V by 1 base and J by 10 bases, and 10 bases separated the two germline ends. The CDR3 region has the DNA TGTGCCAGCAGCTTAGAAATTGCGGTAGCTTTCTTT. This gives the protein CASSLEIAVAFF. Full variable domain (outside the CDR3, taken from reference TRBV7-9 and TRBJ1-1): DTGVSQNPRHKITKRGQNVTFRCDPISEHNRLYWYRQTLGQGPEFLTYFQNEAQLEKSRLLSDRFSAERPKGSFSTLEIQRTEQGDSAMYLCASSLEIAVAFFGQGTRLTVV.

The V and J genes are TRBV5-1 and TRBJ2-1; TRBD1 aligns across 9 bases. This CDR3 is built from 14 residues. V lost 8 bases, J lost 4 bases, and 7 bases stayed unmatched. Germline V gene sequence: CDR1 SGHRS, CDR2 YFSETQ. CDR3 loop: CASEPGQGYNEQFF. As DNA, the CDR3 is TGCGCCAGTGAGCCGGGACAGGGTTACAATGAGCAGTTCTTC.

V and J are TRBV27 and TRBJ1-1; D is possibly TRBD1 (5 bases). Germline V gene data show CDR1 as MNHEY and CDR2 as SMNVEV (reference sequence). The CDR3 loop spans 14 amino acids. Trimming removed 2 bases from V and 1 base from J, with 8 bases in between. This CDR3 reads CASSLRTSNTEAFF. The CDR3 DNA reads TGTGCCAGCAGTTTACGGACATCGAACACTGAAGCTTTCTTT.

The rearrangement joins TRBV19 to TRBJ2-7, with TRBD2 matching over 7 bases. Germline V gene data show CDR1 as LNHDA and CDR2 as SQIVND (reference sequence). CDR3 size: 14 residues. V lost 1 base and J lost 4; bases outside the gene matches: 4. The CDR3 DNA is TGTGCCAGTAGTATAGCTAGCGGAACTTACGAGCAGTACTTC. This codes for CASSIASGTYEQYF. Drawing the rest from reference TRBV19 and TRBJ2-7, the complete variable domain is DGGITQSPKYLFRKEGQNVTLSCEQNLNHDAMYWYRQDPGQGLRLIYYSQIVNDFQKGDIAEGYSVSREKKESFPLTVTSAQKNPTAFYLCASSIASGTYEQYFGPGTRLTVT.

The chain carries TRBV11-3 and TRBJ1-1, with 11 bases aligning to TRBD1. J was trimmed by 7 bases and V by 6 bases; bases with no gene match: 4. Germline values: CDR1 SGHNT, CDR2 YENEEA. This CDR3 region has 13 residues. In DNA, the CDR3 is TGTGCCAGCAGTCGGACAGGGGGCAATGAAGCTTTCTTT. Amino acid sequence: CASSRTGGNEAFF.

The chain employs TRBV24-1 and TRBJ2-3, with D maybe TRBD2 (6 bases). Trimming removed 5 bases from V and 3 bases from J, with 20 bases in between. The CDR3 is 17 residues long. Per the germline V gene, CDR1 is KGHDR and CDR2 is SFDVKD. CDR3 nucleotides: TGTGCCACCAGTGCCGAAGTCGGGGACTTTGAGACAGATACGCAGTATTTT. Its translation is CATSAEVGDFETDTQYF.

This clone was observed once. This rearrangement joins TRBV18 to TRBJ1-1, with D unclear. Germline CDR1 KGHSH, CDR2 LQKENI. This CDR3 contains 15 residues. V was clipped by 1 base and J by 1 base, with 10 bases between them. CDR3 loop: CASSPLATQNTEAFF. The CDR3 DNA sequence: TGTGCCAGCTCACCACTCGCAACACAGAACACTGAAGCTTTCTTT.

The V gene is TRBV6-2 or TRBV6-3, the J gene TRBJ2-7; a possible D gene is TRBD1 (5 bases). The V end was cut by 0 bases, the J end by 2 bases, with 14 bases between. Germline lookup yields CDR1 MNHEY and CDR2 SVGEGT. The CDR3 has 16 residues. CDR3 sequence reads: CASSYSIPGRTYEQYF. The DNA of the CDR3 is TGTGCCAGCAGTTACTCAATTCCAGGGCGAACCTACGAGCAGTACTTC.

V is TRBV18 and J is TRBJ1-5; 9 bases map to TRBD1. The ends lost 6 bases at V and 4 bases at J; junction bases unmatched: 4. The CDR3 loop spans 14 amino acids. Looked up from germline, CDR1 is KGHSH and CDR2 is LQKENI. The CDR3 DNA sequence: TGTGCCAGCTCCCTCGGACAGGGGAATCAGCCCCAGCATTTT. This encodes CASSLGQGNQPQHF.

The chain recombines TRBV7-8 with TRBJ2-7; 11 positions agree with TRBD2. The V gene end was trimmed by 5 bases and the J gene end by 3 bases; junction bases not matched to a gene: 9. Germline V gives CDR1 SGHVS, CDR2 FQNEAQ. CDR3 length: 16 residues. DNA for the CDR3: TGTGCCAGCAGCACCCCCGGGACTAGCGGCTTCTACGAGCAGTACTTC. Protein: CASSTPGTSGFYEQYF. The complete variable domain, with remaining parts taken from reference TRBV7-8 and TRBJ2-7, reads GAGVSQSPRYKVAKRGQDVALRCDPISGHVSLFWYQQALGQGPEFLTYFQNEAQLDKSGLPSDRFFAERPEGSVSTLKIQRTQQEDSAVYLCASSTPGTSGFYEQYFGPGTRLTVT.

The chain is built from TRBV5-6 and TRBJ1-1; 8 bases line up with TRBD1. Trimming cost V 3 bases and J 5 bases; bases outside gene matches: 12. CDR1 is SGHDT, CDR2 YYEEEE, per germline. The CDR3 is made up of 16 amino acids. CDR3 sequence reads: CASSSTRNRGGTEAFF. DNA for the CDR3: TGTGCCAGCAGCTCAACCCGAAACAGGGGGGGGACTGAAGCTTTCTTT.

This clone was counted between two and nine times. The chain joins TRBV4-3 to TRBJ2-1; a weak D match, TRBD2 (5 bases). CDR3 length: 17 residues. The germline V gene has CDR1 LGHNA and CDR2 YSLEER. The V end was cut by 0 bases, the J end by 6 bases, with 18 bases between. The CDR3, as DNA: TGCGCCAGCAGCCAAGAGGTACGAGCGGCATACTCCAATGAGCAGTTCTTC. Protein sequence: CASSQEVRAAYSNEQFF.

The sample holds a few counts of this clone. The chain links TRBV15 to TRBJ2-3, with 10 bases lining up with TRBD1. The CDR3 length is 17 residues. After removal of 0 bases from V and 5 bases from J, the junction contained 8 bases not matched to a gene. CDR1 is LNHNV, CDR2 YYDKDF, per germline (reference sequence). The DNA for the CDR3 is TGTGCCACCAGCAGAGAGGAGTGGGACAGGGGAGGAGATACGCAGTATTTT. Amino acid sequence: CATSREEWDRGGDTQYF. Full variable domain (rest looked up from reference TRBV15 and TRBJ2-3): DAMVIQNPRYQVTQFGKPVTLSCSQTLNHNVMYWYQQKSSQAPKLLFHYYDKDFNNEADTPDNFQSRRPNTSFCFLDIRSPGLGDTAMYLCATSREEWDRGGDTQYFGPGTRLTVL.

The CDR3 DNA follows: TGTGCCAGCAGCTTCAGGGAGGAGAGTGGCTACACCTTC. This sequence encodes CASSFREESGYTF. The chain links TRBV7-9 to TRBJ1-2; D perhaps matches TRBD1 (5 bases). CDR1 is SEHNR, CDR2 FQNEAQ, per germline (reference sequence). The CDR3 runs to 13 residues. Trimming left V 3 bases short and J 7 bases short, with 12 bases between.

The chain joins TRBV24-1 to TRBJ1-2, with D maybe TRBD1 (5 bases). Germline values: CDR1 KGHDR, CDR2 SFDVKD. Trimming took off 9 bases at V and 0 bases at J, with 13 bases between the two ends. The CDR3 is made up of 14 amino acids. This CDR3 reads CATQDSVSNYGYTF. In nucleotides, the CDR3 is TGTGCCACCCAAGACAGCGTCTCTAACTATGGCTACACCTTC.

A few counts support this clone. The chain has TRBV19 and TRBJ1-2; D is unresolved. V was clipped by 4 bases and J by 2 bases, with 8 bases between them. Germline CDR1 LNHDA, CDR2 SQIVND (reference sequence). The CDR3 covers 13 residues. CDR3 DNA sequence: TGTGCCAGTAGTACGACAACGAACTATGGCTACACCTTC. Its translation is CASSTTTNYGYTF.

V gene TRBV27 combines with J gene TRBJ2-5; 10 bases line up with TRBD2. The CDR3 consists of 14 residues. Germline V gives CDR1 MNHEY, CDR2 SMNVEV (reference sequence). V was clipped by 5 bases and J by 6 bases; unmatched bases: 6. For the CDR3, the DNA is TGTGCCAGCAGTCGGTCTAGCGGGAGTAAGACCCAGTACTTC. As protein: CASSRSSGSKTQYF.

This clone rates as medium-sized (0.01 to 0.1%). The CDR3 DNA reads TGTGCCAGCAGCTTACTGGCGCGGAAGTACGAGCAGTACTTC. Encoded protein: CASSLLARKYEQYF. J is TRBJ2-7 and V is TRBV11-2; D remains unclear. The CDR3 is 14 residues long. The V gene's germline CDR1 is SGHAT and CDR2 FQNNGV. Deletions cut 2 bases from V and 4 bases from J, with 12 bases between.

The chain links TRBV6-5 to TRBJ1-1, with D possibly matching TRBD1 (5 bases). V lost 2 bases, J lost 11 bases, and 12 bases lay in between. This CDR3 is 12 amino acids long. Germline V CDR1 and CDR2: MNHEY, SVGAGI. CDR3 DNA: TGTGCCAGCAGTTACGAACCCCCAGGGGCTTTCTTT. Amino acid sequence: CASSYEPPGAFF.

The genes are TRBV7-6 and TRBJ1-1; no definite D call. Germline V CDR1 and CDR2: SGHVS, FNYEAQ. With 5 bases removed from V and 1 base from J, the gap between germline ends came to 8 bases. The CDR3 length is 13 residues. The CDR3, as DNA: TGTGCCAGCAGCGAACACCCGAACACTGAAGCTTTCTTT. The encoded protein is CASSEHPNTEAFF.

The chain couples TRBV14 to TRBJ2-3; D might be TRBD2 (6 bases). CDR3 size: 15 residues. The germline V gene has CDR1 SGHDN and CDR2 FVKESK. Trimming stripped 4 bases from V and 0 bases from J, with 11 bases between. As DNA, the CDR3 is TGTGCCAGCAGCCGCCAACTAGCTAGCACAGATACGCAGTATTTT. It specifies CASSRQLASTDTQYF.

The V gene is TRBV12-3 or TRBV12-4, the J gene TRBJ1-5; D unresolved. The CDR3 loop spans 13 amino acids. V lost 5 bases and J lost 5, with 10 bases in between. The CDR3 reads CASSRTDYQPQHF. The CDR3 DNA follows: TGTGCCAGCAGTAGGACTGATTATCAGCCCCAGCATTTT.

This CDR3 reads CASSLPTGQETQYF. The CDR3, as DNA: TGTGCCAGCAGCCTCCCGACAGGGCAAGAGACCCAGTACTTC. J is TRBJ2-5 and V is TRBV5-4, with TRBD1 matching 7 bases. The V gene's germline CDR1 is SGHNT and CDR2 YYREEE (reference sequence). Losses at the gene ends were 4 bases for V and 2 bases for J; bases not matched to a gene: 5. The CDR3 has 14 amino acids.

The genes are TRBV2 and TRBJ2-3, with D unclear. Germline CDR1 reads SNHLY; CDR2 reads FYNNEI. Trimming cost V 6 bases and J 2 bases, with 3 bases left between them. This CDR3 is 11 amino acids long. DNA for the CDR3: TGTGCCAGCAGCCTCACAGATACGCAGTATTTT. This codes for CASSLTDTQYF.

The genes are TRBV11-2 and TRBJ2-1; 7 bases map to TRBD2. From germline, CDR1 is SGHAT and CDR2 FQNNGV. Trimming took 5 bases from V and 8 from J; bases not matched to a gene: 12. The CDR3 loop spans 15 amino acids. The CDR3 DNA follows: TGTGCCAGCAGCCCAAGGGCGGGAGCTGGTGATGAGCAGTTCTTC. Its protein is CASSPRAGAGDEQFF.

For this clone: One end of the junction does not line up with germline, which may come from a read error. This specimen includes other DNA sequences encoding the same CDR3. V gene TRBV11-1 combines with J gene TRBJ1-1; D perhaps matches TRBD1 (6 bases). The CDR3 length is 15 residues. CDR1 and CDR2 from the germline V gene are SGHAT and FQDESV (reference sequence). The CDR3 here is CASSLAQGSVTEAFF. For the CDR3, the DNA is TGCGCCAGCAGCTTAGCACAGGGAAGTGTAACTGAAGCTTTCTTT.